One sample yielded the 13 T cell receptor beta chains listed below, sequenced in a study of cytomegalovirus exposure and HLA in healthy donors. Sequencing used immunoSEQ multiplex PCR; TCRdb keeps in-frame clones, though not all of them. This sample carries 90,000 to 110,000 clones, 86% of them seen once, and the ten largest clones take over 3%. The sample comprised PBMCs. The receptors derive from a woman aged 18 to 35 in good health and CMV-seropositive.

In this sample, this clone turned up once. In DNA form, the CDR3 reads TGTGCCAGCAGTCGAACAGGGGAAATCTATGGCTACACCTTC. It translates to CASSRTGEIYGYTF. The chain recombines TRBV25-1 with TRBJ1-2, with TRBD1 matching 7 bases. The CDR3 is 14 residues long. The germline CDR1 and CDR2 sequences are MGHDK and SYGVNS. After removal of 5 bases from V and 4 bases from J, the junction contained 7 bases not matched to a gene.

This clone has just one count. J is TRBJ2-1 and V is TRBV30; TRBD2 agrees at 13 bases. CDR3 length equals 19 residues. The germline gives CDR1 GTSNPN, CDR2 SVGIG (reference sequence). The trim removed 3 bases at V and 0 bases at J, leaving 11 bases unmatched. The CDR3 spells CAWSQSELAGGGSYNEQFF. The DNA for the CDR3 is TGTGCCTGGAGCCAATCGGAACTAGCGGGAGGGGGCTCCTACAATGAGCAGTTCTTC.

This chain uses TRBV25-1 with TRBJ2-7; no reliable D call. Germline CDR1 and CDR2: MGHDK and SYGVNS. Trimming stripped 3 bases from V and 2 bases from J, with 17 bases between. This CDR3 has 16 residues. The DNA of the CDR3 is TGTGCCAGCAGTGACCCCCTCAGGTTGGCCCCCTACGAGCAGTACTTC. This codes for CASSDPLRLAPYEQYF.

The CDR3 reads CASSLARASGGEQFF. The CDR3 nucleotides read TGCGCCAGCAGCTTGGCGAGGGCTAGCGGGGGAGAGCAGTTCTTC. The chain couples TRBV5-1 to TRBJ2-1; the match to TRBD2 covers 10 bases. The germline gives CDR1 SGHRS, CDR2 YFSETQ. This CDR3 has 15 amino acids. J was trimmed by 10 bases and V by 0 bases; bases with no gene match: 7.

The J gene is TRBJ1-1, the V gene TRBV29-1; 7 bases fit TRBD1. This CDR3 is built from 16 residues. Trimming at V came to 0 bases and at J to 2 bases, leaving 9 bases not matched to a gene. Germline CDR1 is SQVTM and CDR2 is ANQGSEA. CDR3 sequence: CSVEDLTRQGNTEAFF. Written as DNA, the CDR3 is TGCAGCGTTGAAGATCTAACAAGACAGGGAAACACTGAAGCTTTCTTT. The variable domain in full, with the rest retrieved from reference TRBV29-1 and TRBJ1-1, is SAVISQKPSRDICQRGTSLTIQCQVDSQVTMMFWYRQQPGQSLTLIATANQGSEATYESGFVIDKFPISRPNLTFSTLTVSNMSPEDSSIYLCSVEDLTRQGNTEAFFGQGTRLTVV.

This clone is labeled medium-sized. The chain links TRBV21-1 to TRBJ1-5; TRBD1 was called by the table and not checked on the DNA. TRBV21-1 is a pseudogene segment. CDR3 length: 11 amino acids. CDR3 sequence reads: CAPISPQPQHF. DNA of the CDR3: TGTGCCCCCATTTCCCCTCAGCCCCAGCATTTT.

CDR3 loop: CAWSVYGETQYF. In nucleotides, the CDR3 is TGTGCCTGGAGTGTTTACGGGGAGACCCAGTACTTC. The chain employs TRBV30 and TRBJ2-5; D remains unclear. Per germline, CDR1 GTSNPN and CDR2 SVGIG (reference sequence). The CDR3 contains 12 residues. The V end lost 0 bases, the J end lost 5 bases, and 7 bases lay between the germline ends.

J is TRBJ2-5 and V is TRBV28, with D possibly matching TRBD2 (6 bases). CDR1 MDHEN and CDR2 SYDVKM come from the germline V gene. V lost 2 bases and J lost 4, with 17 bases in between. The CDR3 is 16 residues long. This CDR3 is CASSLTSLGTPETQYF. CDR3 in DNA: TGTGCCAGCAGTTTAACTAGCCTGGGCACCCCAGAGACCCAGTACTTC.

CDR3 region: CASSEGGAGGWEEQFF. CDR3 DNA sequence: TGTGCCAGCAGCGAGGGCGGAGCGGGAGGGTGGGAAGAGCAGTTCTTC. The chain employs TRBV9 and TRBJ2-1; TRBD2 aligns across 10 bases. The J segment lost 10 bases and the V segment lost 3 bases, leaving 13 bases of the junction unmatched. The length of the CDR3 is 16 residues. Germline CDR1 reads SGDLS; CDR2 reads YYNGEE.

This clone showed up just once. The V gene is TRBV4-1, the J gene TRBJ1-1; D perhaps matches TRBD1 (5 bases). V lost 2 bases and J 1 base, leaving 5 bases between the germline ends. CDR1 and CDR2 from the germline V gene are MGHRA and YSYEKL. The CDR3 spans 13 residues. The CDR3 DNA reads as TGCGCCAGCAGCCAAACAGGGAACACTGAAGCTTTCTTT. Protein sequence: CASSQTGNTEAFF.

The chain has TRBV20-1 and TRBJ2-4; D is perhaps TRBD1 (6 bases). The ends were cut back, 6 bases at V and 12 bases at J, with 12 bases in the middle. Germline assignment: CDR1 DFQATT and CDR2 SNEGSKA (reference sequence). CDR3 length: 10 amino acids. The CDR3 spells CSAPQGNQYF. CDR3 sequence (DNA): TGCAGTGCCCCCCAGGGGAATCAGTACTTC.

The chain links TRBV7-2 to TRBJ1-5; D is unclear. Trimming removed 3 bases from V and 4 bases from J, with 7 bases in between. The CDR3 runs 13 residues. Germline loops: CDR1 SGHTA, CDR2 FQGNSA. The CDR3 DNA reads as TGTGCCAGCAGCTTCGGAGGAAATCAGCCCCAGCATTTT. Its translation: CASSFGGNQPQHF.

The V and J genes are TRBV6-1 and TRBJ2-1; 9 bases agree with TRBD1. V lost 6 bases to trimming and J lost 6 bases; unmatched junction nucleotides: 3. CDR1 is MNHNS and CDR2 is SASEGT in the germline V gene. The CDR3 contains 13 residues. The CDR3 bases are TGTGCCAGCAGGGAGACAGGGGGCAATGAGCAGTTCTTC. Its protein product is CASRETGGNEQFF.